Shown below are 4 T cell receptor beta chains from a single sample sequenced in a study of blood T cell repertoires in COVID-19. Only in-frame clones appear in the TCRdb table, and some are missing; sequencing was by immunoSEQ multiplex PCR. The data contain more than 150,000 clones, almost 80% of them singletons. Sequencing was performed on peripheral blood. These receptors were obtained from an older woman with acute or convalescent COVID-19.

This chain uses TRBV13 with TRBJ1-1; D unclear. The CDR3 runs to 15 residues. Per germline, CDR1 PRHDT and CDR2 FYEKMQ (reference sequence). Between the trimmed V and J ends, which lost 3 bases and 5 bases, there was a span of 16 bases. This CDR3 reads CASSFFEGIGTEAFF. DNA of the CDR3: TGTGCCAGCAGCTTTTTTGAGGGAATCGGAACTGAAGCTTTCTTT.

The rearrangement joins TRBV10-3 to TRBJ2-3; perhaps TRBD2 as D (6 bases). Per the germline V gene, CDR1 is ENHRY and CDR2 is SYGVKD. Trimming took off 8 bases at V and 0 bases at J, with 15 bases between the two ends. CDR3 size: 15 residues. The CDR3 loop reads CAIGVGGLSTDTQYF. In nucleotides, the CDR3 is TGTGCCATCGGGGTAGGAGGGTTAAGCACAGATACGCAGTATTTT.

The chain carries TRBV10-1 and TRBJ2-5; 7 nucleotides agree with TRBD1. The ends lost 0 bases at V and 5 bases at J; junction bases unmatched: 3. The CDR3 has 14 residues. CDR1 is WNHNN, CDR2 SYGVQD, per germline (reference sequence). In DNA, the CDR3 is TGCGCCAGCAGTGAGTCGATGACAGGGGAGACCCAGTACTTC. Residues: CASSESMTGETQYF.

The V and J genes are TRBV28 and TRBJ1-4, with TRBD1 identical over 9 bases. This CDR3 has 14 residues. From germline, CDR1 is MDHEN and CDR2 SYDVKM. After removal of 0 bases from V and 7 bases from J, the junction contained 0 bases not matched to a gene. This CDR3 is CASSLWDRGEKLFF. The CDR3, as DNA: TGTGCCAGCAGTTTATGGGACAGGGGTGAAAAACTGTTTTTT.